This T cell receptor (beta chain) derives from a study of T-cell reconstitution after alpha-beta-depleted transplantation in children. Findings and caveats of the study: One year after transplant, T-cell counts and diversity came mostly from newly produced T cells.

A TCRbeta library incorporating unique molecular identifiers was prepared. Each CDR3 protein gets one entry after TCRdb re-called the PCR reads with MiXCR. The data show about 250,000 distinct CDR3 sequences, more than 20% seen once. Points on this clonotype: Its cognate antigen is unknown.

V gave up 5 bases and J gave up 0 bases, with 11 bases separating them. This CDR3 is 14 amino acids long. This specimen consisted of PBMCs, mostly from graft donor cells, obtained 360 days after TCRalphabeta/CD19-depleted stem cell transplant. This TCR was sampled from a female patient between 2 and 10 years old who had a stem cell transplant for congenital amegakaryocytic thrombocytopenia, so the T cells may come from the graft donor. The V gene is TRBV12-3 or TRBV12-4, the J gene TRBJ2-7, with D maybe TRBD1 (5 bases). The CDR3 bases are TGTGCCAGCAGTAGAGACAGTCGCTCCTACGAGCAGTACTTC. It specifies CASSRDSRSYEQYF.